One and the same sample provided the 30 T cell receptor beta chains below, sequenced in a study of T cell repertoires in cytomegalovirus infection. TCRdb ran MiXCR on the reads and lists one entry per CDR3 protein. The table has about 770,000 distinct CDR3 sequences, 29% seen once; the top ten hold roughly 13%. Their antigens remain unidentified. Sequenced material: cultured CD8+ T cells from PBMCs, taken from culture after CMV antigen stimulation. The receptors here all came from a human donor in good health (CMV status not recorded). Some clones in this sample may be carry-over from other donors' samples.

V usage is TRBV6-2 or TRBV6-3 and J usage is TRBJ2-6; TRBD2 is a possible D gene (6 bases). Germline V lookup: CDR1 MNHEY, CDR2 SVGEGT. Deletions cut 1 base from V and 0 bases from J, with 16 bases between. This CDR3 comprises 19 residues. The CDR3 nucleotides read TGTGCCAGCAGTTACTTCGGCGGGATCAGAACCTCTGGGGCCAACGTCCTGACTTTC. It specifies CASSYFGGIRTSGANVLTF.

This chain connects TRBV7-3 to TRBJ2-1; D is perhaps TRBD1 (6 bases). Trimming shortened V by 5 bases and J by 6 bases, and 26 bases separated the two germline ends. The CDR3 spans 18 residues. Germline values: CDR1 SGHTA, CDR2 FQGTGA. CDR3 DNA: TGTGCCAGCAGCACATTCCGGGACACCATTAGGCCATCCAATGAGCAGTTCTTC. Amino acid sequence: CASSTFRDTIRPSNEQFF.

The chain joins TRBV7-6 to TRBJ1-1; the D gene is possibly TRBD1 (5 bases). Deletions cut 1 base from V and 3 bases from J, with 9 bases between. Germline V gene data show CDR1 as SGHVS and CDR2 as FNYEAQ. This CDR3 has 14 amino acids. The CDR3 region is CASSLEPGDTEAFF. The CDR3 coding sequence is TGTGCCAGCAGCTTAGAACCGGGGGACACTGAAGCTTTCTTT.

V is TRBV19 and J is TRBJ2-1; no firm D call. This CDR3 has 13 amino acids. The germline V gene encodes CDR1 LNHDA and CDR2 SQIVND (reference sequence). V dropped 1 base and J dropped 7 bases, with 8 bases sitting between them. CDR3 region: CASSIAPANEQFF. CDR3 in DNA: TGTGCCAGTAGTATAGCCCCAGCGAATGAGCAGTTCTTC.

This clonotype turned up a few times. The CDR3 here is CASTSSTGTEAFF. The CDR3 bases are TGTGCCAGCACATCGTCCACGGGGACTGAAGCTTTCTTT. The chain links TRBV28 to TRBJ1-1, with D hard to call. Germline V gene data show CDR1 as MDHEN and CDR2 as SYDVKM. The CDR3 has 13 residues. V was clipped by 7 bases and J by 5 bases, with 14 bases between them.

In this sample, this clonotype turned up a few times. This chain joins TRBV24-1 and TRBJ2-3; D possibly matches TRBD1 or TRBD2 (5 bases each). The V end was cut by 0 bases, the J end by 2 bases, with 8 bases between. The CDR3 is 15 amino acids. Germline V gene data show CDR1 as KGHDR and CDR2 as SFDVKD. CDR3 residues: CATSDLGDLTDTQYF. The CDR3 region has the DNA TGTGCCACCAGTGATTTGGGGGACCTCACAGATACGCAGTATTTT.

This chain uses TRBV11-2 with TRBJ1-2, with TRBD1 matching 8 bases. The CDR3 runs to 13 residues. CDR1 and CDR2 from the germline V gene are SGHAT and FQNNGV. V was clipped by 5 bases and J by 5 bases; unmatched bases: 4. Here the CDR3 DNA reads TGTGCCAGCAGCGACGGACAGGGTTATGGCTACACCTTC. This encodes CASSDGQGYGYTF.

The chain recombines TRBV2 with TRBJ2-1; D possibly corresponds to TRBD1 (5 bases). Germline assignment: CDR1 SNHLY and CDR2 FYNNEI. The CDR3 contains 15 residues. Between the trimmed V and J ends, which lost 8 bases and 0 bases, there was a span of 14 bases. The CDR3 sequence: CASLVRGSSYNEQFF. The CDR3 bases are TGTGCCAGCCTTGTTAGGGGTAGCTCCTACAATGAGCAGTTCTTC.

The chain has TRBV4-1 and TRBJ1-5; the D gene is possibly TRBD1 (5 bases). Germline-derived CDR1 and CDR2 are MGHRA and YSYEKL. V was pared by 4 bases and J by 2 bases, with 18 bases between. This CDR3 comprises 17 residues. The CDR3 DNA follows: TGCGCCAGCAGCCCGTTTTGGTCTACGGGGGGCAATCAGCCCCAGCATTTT. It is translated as CASSPFWSTGGNQPQHF.

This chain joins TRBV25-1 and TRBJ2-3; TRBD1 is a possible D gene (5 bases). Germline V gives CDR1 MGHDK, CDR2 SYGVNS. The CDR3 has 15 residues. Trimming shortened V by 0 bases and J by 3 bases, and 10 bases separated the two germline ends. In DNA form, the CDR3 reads TGTGCCAGCAGTGAATATGCGGCAGGGACAGATACGCAGTATTTT. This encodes CASSEYAAGTDTQYF. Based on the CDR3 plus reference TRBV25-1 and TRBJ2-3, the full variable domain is EADIYQTPRYLVIGTGKKITLECSQTMGHDKMYWYQQDPGMELHLIHYSYGVNSTEKGDLSSESTVSRIRTEHFPLTLESARPSHTSQYLCASSEYAAGTDTQYFGPGTRLTVL.

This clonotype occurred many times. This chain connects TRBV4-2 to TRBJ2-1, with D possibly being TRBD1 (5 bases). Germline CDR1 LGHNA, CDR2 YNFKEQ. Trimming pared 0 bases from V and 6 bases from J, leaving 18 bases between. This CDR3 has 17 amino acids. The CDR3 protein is CASSQDGRTYSLNEQFF. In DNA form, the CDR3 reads TGTGCCAGCAGCCAAGACGGAAGGACATACTCTCTCAATGAGCAGTTCTTC.

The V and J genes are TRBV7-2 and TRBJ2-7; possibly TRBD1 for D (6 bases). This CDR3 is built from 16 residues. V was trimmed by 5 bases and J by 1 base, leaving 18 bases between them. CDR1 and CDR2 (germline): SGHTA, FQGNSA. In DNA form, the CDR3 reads TGTGCCAGCAGCCCGTGGACAGACCCTACATCCTACGAGCAGTACTTC. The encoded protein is CASSPWTDPTSYEQYF.

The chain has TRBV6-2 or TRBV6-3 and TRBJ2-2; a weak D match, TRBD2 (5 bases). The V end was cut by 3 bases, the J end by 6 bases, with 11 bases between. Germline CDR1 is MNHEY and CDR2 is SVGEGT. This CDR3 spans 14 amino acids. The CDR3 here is CASSYHPAAGELFF. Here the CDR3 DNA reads TGTGCCAGCAGTTATCACCCAGCGGCCGGGGAGCTGTTTTTT.

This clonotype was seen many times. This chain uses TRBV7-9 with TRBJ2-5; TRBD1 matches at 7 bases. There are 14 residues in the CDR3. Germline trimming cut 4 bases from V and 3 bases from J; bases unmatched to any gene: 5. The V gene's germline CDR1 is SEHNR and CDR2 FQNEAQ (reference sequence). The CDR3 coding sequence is TGTGCCAGCAGCTCAATCGACAGGGAAGAGACCCAGTACTTC. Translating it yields CASSSIDREETQYF.

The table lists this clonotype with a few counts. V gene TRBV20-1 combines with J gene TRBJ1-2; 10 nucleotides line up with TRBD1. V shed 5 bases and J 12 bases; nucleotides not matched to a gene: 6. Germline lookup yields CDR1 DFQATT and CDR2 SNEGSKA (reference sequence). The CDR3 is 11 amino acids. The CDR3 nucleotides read TGCAGTGCTTATTCCGGGACAGGGGACACCTTC. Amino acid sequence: CSAYSGTGDTF.

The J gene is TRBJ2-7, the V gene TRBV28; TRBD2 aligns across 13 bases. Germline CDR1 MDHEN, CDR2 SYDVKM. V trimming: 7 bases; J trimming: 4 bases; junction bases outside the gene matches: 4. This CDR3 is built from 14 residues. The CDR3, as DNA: TGTGCCAGCACTGGACTAGCGGGGGTTTACGAGCAGTACTTC. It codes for CASTGLAGVYEQYF.

CDR3 coding DNA: TGTGCCAGTAGTACAGCAACAGGGTTCGGCTACACCTTC. It specifies CASSTATGFGYTF. The V call is TRBV19, the J call TRBJ1-2; possible D gene TRBD1, 6 bases. Germline lookup yields CDR1 LNHDA and CDR2 SQIVND (reference sequence). The CDR3 loop spans 13 amino acids. Trimming took 4 bases from V and 8 from J, leaving 14 bases between them.

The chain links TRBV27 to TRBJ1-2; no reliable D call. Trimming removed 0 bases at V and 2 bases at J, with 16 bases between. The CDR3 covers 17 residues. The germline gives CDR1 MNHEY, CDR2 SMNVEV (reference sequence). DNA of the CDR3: TGTGCCAGCAGTTTATCAGGTACGGGCAGCACCAACTATGGCTACACCTTC. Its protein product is CASSLSGTGSTNYGYTF.

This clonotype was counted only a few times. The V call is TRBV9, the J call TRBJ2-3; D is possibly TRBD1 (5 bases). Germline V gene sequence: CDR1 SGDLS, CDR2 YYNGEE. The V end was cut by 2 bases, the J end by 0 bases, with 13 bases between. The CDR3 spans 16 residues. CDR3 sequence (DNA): TGTGCCAGCAGCGTGAATCGGCAGGGAAGCACAGATACGCAGTATTTT. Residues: CASSVNRQGSTDTQYF.

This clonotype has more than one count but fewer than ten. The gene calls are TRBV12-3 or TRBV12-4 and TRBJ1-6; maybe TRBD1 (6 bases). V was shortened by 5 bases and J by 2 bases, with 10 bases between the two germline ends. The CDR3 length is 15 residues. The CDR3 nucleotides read TGTGCCAGCAGTCCCGGGACACCCTATAATTCACCCCTCCACTTT. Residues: CASSPGTPYNSPLHF.

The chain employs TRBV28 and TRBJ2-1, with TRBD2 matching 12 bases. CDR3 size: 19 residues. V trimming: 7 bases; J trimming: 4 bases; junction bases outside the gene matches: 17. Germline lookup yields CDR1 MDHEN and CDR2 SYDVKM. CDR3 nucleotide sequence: TGTGCCAGCACCAGCGAGGGACTAGCGGGTAGTCCGCCTTACAATGAGCAGTTCTTC. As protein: CASTSEGLAGSPPYNEQFF.

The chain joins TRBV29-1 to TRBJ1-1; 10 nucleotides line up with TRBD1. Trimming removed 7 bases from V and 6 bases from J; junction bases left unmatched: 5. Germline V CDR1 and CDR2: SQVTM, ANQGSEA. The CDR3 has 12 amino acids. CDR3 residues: CSGGTGVPEAFF. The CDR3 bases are TGCAGCGGGGGGACAGGGGTCCCTGAAGCTTTCTTT.

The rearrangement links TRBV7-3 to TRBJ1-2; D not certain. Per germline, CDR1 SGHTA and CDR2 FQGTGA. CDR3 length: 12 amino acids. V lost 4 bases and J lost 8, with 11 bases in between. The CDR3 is CASSSDGRGYTF. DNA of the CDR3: TGTGCCAGCAGCTCGGACGGTCGCGGCTACACCTTC. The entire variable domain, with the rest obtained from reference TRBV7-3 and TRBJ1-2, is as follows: GAGVSQTPSNKVTEKGKYVELRCDPISGHTALYWYRQSLGQGPEFLIYFQGTGAADDSGLPNDRFFAVRPEGSVSTLKIQRTERGDSAVYLCASSSDGRGYTFGSGTRLTVV.

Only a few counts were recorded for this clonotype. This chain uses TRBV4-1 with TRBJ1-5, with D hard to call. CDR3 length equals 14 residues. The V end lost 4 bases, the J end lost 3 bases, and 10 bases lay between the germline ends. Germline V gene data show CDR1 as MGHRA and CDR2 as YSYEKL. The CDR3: CASSPWGDNQPQHF. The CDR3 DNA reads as TGCGCCAGCAGCCCGTGGGGAGACAATCAGCCCCAGCATTTT.

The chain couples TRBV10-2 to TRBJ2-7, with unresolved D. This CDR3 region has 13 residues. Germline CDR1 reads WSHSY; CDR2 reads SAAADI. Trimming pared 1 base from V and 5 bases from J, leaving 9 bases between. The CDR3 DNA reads TGCGCCAGCAGTGAGTTCGAGCCCCACGAGCAGTACTTC. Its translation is CASSEFEPHEQYF.

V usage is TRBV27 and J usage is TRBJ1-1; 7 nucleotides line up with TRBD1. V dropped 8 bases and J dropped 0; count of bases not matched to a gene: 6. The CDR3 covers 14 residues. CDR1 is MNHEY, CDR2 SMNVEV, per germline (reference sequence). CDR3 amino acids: CASGRGQMNTEAFF. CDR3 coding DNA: TGTGCCAGCGGGAGGGGGCAGATGAACACTGAAGCTTTCTTT.

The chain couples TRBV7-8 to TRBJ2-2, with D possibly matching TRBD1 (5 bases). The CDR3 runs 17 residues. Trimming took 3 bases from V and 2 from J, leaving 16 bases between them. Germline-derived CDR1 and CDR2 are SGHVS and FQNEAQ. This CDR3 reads CASSFRYSDSNTGELFF. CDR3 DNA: TGTGCCAGCAGCTTTAGGTATTCAGACAGTAACACCGGGGAGCTGTTTTTT.

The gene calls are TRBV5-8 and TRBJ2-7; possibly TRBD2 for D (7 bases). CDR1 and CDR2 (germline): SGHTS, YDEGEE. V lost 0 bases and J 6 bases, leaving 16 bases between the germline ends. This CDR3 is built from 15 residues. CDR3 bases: TGTGCCAGCAGCTTGGTCCGGGGGGCTCTCGTCGAGCAGTACGTC. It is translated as CASSLVRGALVEQYV.

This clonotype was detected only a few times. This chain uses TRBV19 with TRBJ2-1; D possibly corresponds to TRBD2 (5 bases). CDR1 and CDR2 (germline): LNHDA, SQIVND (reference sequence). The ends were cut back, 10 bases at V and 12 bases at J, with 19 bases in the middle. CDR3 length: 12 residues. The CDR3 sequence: CATVAGESLQFF. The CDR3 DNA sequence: TGTGCCACGGTGGCCGGGGAGTCCCTGCAGTTCTTC.

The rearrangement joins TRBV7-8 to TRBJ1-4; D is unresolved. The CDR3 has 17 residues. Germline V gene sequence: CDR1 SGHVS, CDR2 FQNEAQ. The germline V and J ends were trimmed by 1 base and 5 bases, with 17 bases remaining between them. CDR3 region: CASSLVVLYGKNEKLFF. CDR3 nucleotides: TGTGCCAGCAGCTTAGTTGTTTTGTACGGGAAGAATGAAAAACTGTTTTTT.